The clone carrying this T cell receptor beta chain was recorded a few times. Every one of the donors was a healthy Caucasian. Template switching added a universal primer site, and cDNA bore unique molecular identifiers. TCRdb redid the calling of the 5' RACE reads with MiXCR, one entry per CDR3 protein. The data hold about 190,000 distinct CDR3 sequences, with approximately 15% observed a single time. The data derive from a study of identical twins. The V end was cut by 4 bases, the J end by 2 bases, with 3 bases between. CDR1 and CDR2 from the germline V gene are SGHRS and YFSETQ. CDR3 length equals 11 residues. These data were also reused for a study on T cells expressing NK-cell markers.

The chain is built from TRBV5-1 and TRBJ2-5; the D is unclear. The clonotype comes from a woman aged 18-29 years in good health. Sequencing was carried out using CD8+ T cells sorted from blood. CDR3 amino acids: CASSKQETQYF. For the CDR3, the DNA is TGCGCCAGCAGCAAGCAAGAGACCCAGTACTTC.